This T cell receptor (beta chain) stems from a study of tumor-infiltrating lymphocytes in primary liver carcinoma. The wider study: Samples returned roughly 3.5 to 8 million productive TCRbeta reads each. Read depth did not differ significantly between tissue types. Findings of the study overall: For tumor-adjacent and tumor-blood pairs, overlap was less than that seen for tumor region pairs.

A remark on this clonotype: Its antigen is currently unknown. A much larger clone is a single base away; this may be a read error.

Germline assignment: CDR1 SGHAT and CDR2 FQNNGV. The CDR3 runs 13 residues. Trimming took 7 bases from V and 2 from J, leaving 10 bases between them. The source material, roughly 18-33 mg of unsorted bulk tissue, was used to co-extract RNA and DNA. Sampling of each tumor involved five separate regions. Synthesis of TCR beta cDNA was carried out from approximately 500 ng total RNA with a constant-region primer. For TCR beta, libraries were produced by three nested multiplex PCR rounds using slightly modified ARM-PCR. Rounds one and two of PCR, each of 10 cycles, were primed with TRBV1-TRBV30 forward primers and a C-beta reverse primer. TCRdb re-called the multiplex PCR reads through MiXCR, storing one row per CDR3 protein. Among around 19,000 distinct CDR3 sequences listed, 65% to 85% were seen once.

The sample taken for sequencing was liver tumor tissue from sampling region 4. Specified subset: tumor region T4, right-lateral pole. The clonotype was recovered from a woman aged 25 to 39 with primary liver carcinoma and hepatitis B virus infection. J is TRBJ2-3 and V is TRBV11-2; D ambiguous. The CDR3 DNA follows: TGTGCCAGCAACACAGATATCACAGATACGCAGTATTTT. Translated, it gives CASNTDITDTQYF.